These 11 T cell receptor beta chains came from one sample sequenced in a study of cytomegalovirus exposure and HLA in healthy donors (dated by TCRdb to the late 2010s). Receptors were amplified or captured by the immunoSEQ multiplex PCR assay. The multiplex PCR relied on a mix of 60 forward primers for TCR Vbeta segments and 13 reverse primers for TCR Jbeta segments. Sourced from immuneACCESS, this table was stored by TCRdb with only in-frame sequences that have V and J called. A share of the clones is absent; for the studies checked, an unresolved V gene accounts for under half, and the remainder has no known explanation. The sample table records roughly 99,000 clones; around 67% of these occur just once. Clones ranked in the top ten supply 1.5% to 2% of the sample. Input material: PBMCs. The receptors derive from a male donor in good health and CMV-seronegative.

This clone was recorded once. The gene calls are TRBV28 and TRBJ2-7; 7 nucleotides align to TRBD1. This CDR3 region has 14 residues. J was trimmed by 4 bases and V by 7 bases; bases with no gene match: 10. Germline V CDR1 and CDR2: MDHEN, SYDVKM. The CDR3 DNA sequence: TGTGCCAGCAAAATTGGTAGGGGGCGATACGAGCAGTACTTC. Its translation: CASKIGRGRYEQYF. The entire variable domain, with the rest obtained from reference TRBV28 and TRBJ2-7, is as follows: DVKVTQSSRYLVKRTGEKVFLECVQDMDHENMFWYRQDPGLGLRLIYFSYDVKMKEKGDIPEGYSVSREKKERFSLILESASTNQTSMYLCASKIGRGRYEQYFGPGTRLTVT.

The chain has TRBV27 and TRBJ1-6; a possible D gene is TRBD1 (6 bases). There are 17 residues in the CDR3. Looked up from germline, CDR1 is MNHEY and CDR2 is SMNVEV (reference sequence). V dropped 4 bases and J dropped 0 bases, with 13 bases sitting between them. The CDR3 sequence is CASSSKTGSSYNSPLHF. DNA of the CDR3: TGTGCCAGCAGTTCGAAGACAGGCAGCTCCTATAATTCACCCCTCCACTTT.

The chain uses TRBV30 and TRBJ1-1, with D maybe TRBD1 (6 bases). Trimming shortened V by 4 bases and J by 3 bases, and 12 bases separated the two germline ends. This CDR3 region has 13 residues. The germline V gene encodes CDR1 GTSNPN and CDR2 SVGIG (reference sequence). In DNA, the CDR3 is TGTGCCTGGACTAGAGGGGGTGACACTGAAGCTTTCTTT. Its protein is CAWTRGGDTEAFF.

The chain combines TRBV5-6 with TRBJ2-5; TRBD2 aligns across 10 bases. The better agreement between TRBJ2-7 and the DNA end casts doubt on the J call. Germline V lookup: CDR1 SGHDT, CDR2 YYEEEE. The CDR3 consists of 16 residues. As DNA, the CDR3 is TGTGCCAGCAGCGAAACGCTAGCGGGAGCACCCCACGAGCAGTACTTC. Translation gives CASSETLAGAPHEQYF.

In its sample, this clone was seen a few times. The chain is built from TRBV20-1 and TRBJ2-1, with D possibly matching TRBD1 (5 bases). V lost 4 bases and J lost 12, with 13 bases in between. Germline V lookup: CDR1 DFQATT, CDR2 SNEGSKA (reference sequence). This CDR3 contains 11 residues. CDR3 in amino acids: CSATRVPGQFF. In DNA, the CDR3 is TGCAGTGCTACCAGGGTTCCTGGGCAGTTCTTC.

The chain is built from TRBV25-1 and TRBJ2-3, with a possible D match to TRBD2 (6 bases). This CDR3 has 18 residues. The ends were cut back, 4 bases at V and 2 bases at J, with 22 bases in the middle. The germline V gene encodes CDR1 MGHDK and CDR2 SYGVNS. CDR3 region: CASSATQGGAFPTDTQYF. In DNA form, the CDR3 reads TGTGCCAGCAGTGCCACGCAGGGCGGGGCATTCCCCACAGATACGCAGTATTTT.

The V call is TRBV9, the J call TRBJ2-2; 7 bases align to TRBD2. Losses at the gene ends were 4 bases for V and 5 bases for J; bases not matched to a gene: 11. From germline, CDR1 is SGDLS and CDR2 YYNGEE. The CDR3 spans 16 residues. The CDR3 sequence is CASSPQAGVLTGELFF. For the CDR3, the DNA is TGTGCCAGCAGCCCCCAGGCGGGAGTCCTTACCGGGGAGCTGTTTTTT.

The J gene is TRBJ1-2, the V gene TRBV7-2; 7 bases agree with TRBD1. Germline assignment: CDR1 SGHTA and CDR2 FQGNSA. V shed 3 bases and J 8 bases; nucleotides not matched to a gene: 3. The CDR3 loop spans 12 amino acids. The CDR3 DNA sequence: TGTGCCAGCAGCTTTGACAGGGCGGGCTACACCTTC. Residues: CASSFDRAGYTF.

CDR3 nucleotides: TGCAGCGTTGAAGAAGGGGTTCTAGATGGCTACACCTTC. It is translated as CSVEEGVLDGYTF. The chain uses TRBV29-1 and TRBJ1-2, with D perhaps TRBD1 (5 bases). V lost 0 bases and J 6 bases, leaving 11 bases between the germline ends. CDR1 is SQVTM and CDR2 is ANQGSEA in the germline V gene. CDR3 size: 13 residues.

This chain connects TRBV6-4 to TRBJ2-3; D is uncertain. V was trimmed by 2 bases and J by 0 bases, leaving 9 bases between them. The CDR3 extends over 15 amino acids. Germline V gives CDR1 MRHNA, CDR2 SNTAGT. CDR3 protein: CASSDDGGSTDTQYF. The CDR3 DNA follows: TGTGCCAGCAGTGACGATGGCGGAAGCACAGATACGCAGTATTTT.

The chain carries TRBV7-8 and TRBJ1-5; D is perhaps TRBD1 (5 bases). The CDR3 runs to 17 residues. V was trimmed by 1 base and J by 3 bases, leaving 16 bases between them. The germline V gene encodes CDR1 SGHVS and CDR2 FQNEAQ. This CDR3 is CASSLEGRVYINQPQHF. The CDR3 DNA follows: TGTGCCAGCAGCTTAGAGGGCAGGGTGTACATCAATCAGCCCCAGCATTTT.